The clone carrying this T cell receptor beta chain was seen repeatedly, ten times or more. Researchers amplified the TCR beta CDR3 regions from RNA transcripts. The primer set for the first-round RT-PCR of the TCR CDR3 was HTBI. TCRdb reanalysed the multiplex PCR reads using MiXCR and keeps one entry per CDR3 protein. The repertoire holds about 520,000 distinct CDR3 sequences, less than 25% seen once, with approximately 25% in the top ten. These data are taken from a study of T cells in Graves' hyperthyroidism and ophthalmopathy. The overall study: At the time of initial diagnosis and before any treatment, peripheral blood was collected.

Newly diagnosed hyperthyroidism, duration under 2 months, in patients aged 18 to 65. PBMCs were collected from a 10 ml volume of fresh peripheral blood. The sequenced sample was blood. This sequence originates from a man aged 18-30 years with Graves' hyperthyroidism.

DNA for the CDR3: TGCGCCAGCAGCCAAGATAGGGGTTATCAAGAGACCCAGTACTTC. Amino acid sequence: CASSQDRGYQETQYF. The chain couples TRBV4-1 to TRBJ2-5, with a weak D call TRBD1 (5 bases). The V gene lost 0 bases and the J gene lost 2 bases, with 10 bases spanning the gap. The length of the CDR3 is 15 residues. Germline V gene sequence: CDR1 MGHRA, CDR2 YSYEKL.